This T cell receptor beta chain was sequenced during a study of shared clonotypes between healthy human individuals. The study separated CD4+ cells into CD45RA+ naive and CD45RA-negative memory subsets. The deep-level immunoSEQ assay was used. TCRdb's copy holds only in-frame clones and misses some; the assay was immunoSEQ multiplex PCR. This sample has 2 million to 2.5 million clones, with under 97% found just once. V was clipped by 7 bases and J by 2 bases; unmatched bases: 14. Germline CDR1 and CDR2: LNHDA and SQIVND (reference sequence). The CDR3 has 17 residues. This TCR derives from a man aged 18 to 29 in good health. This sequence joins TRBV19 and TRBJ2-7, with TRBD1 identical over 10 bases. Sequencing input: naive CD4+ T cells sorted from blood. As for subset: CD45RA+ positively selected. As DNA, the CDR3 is TGTGCCAGTACCCCGACAGGGGGCGAATCAGTAACCTACGAGCAGTACTTC. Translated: CASTPTGGESVTYEQYF. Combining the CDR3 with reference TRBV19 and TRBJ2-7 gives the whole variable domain DGGITQSPKYLFRKEGQNVTLSCEQNLNHDAMYWYRQDPGQGLRLIYYSQIVNDFQKGDIAEGYSVSREKKESFPLTVTSAQKNPTAFYLCASTPTGGESVTYEQYFGPGTRLTVT.